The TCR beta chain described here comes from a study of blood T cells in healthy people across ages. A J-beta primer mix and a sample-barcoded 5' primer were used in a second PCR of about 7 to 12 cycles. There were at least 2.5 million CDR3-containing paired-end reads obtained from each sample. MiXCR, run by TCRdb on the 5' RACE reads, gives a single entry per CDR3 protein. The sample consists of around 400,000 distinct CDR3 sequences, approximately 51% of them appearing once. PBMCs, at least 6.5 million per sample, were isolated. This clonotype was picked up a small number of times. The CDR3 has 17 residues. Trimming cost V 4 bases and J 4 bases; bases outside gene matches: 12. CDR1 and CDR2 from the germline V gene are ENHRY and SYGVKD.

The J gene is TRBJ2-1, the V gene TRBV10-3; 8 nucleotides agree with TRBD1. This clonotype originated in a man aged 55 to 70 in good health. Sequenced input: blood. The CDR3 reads CAISGLNTGGRYNEQFF. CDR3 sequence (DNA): TGTGCCATCAGTGGGCTCAATACAGGGGGTCGATACAATGAGCAGTTCTTC.